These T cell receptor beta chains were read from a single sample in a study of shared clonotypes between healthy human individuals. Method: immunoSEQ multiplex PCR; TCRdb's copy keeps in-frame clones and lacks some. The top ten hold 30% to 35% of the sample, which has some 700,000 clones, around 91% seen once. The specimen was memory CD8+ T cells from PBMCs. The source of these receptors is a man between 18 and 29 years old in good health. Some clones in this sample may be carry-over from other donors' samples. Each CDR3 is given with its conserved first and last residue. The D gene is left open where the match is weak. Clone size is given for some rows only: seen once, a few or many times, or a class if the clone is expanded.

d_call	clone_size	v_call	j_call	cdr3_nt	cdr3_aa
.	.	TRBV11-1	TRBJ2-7	TGTGCCAGCAGTCTACAAGGACAGAGGGCCTACGAGCAGTACTTC	CASSLQGQRAYEQYF
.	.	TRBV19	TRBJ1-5	TGTGCCAGTAGTTGGCGGGGCCCGAGTCAGCCCCAGCATTTT	CASSWRGPSQPQHF
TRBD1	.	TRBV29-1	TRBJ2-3	TGCAGCTTACGACAGGGGCCTTTCACAGATACGCAGTATTTT	CSLRQGPFTDTQYF
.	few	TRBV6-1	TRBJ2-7	TGTGCCAGCACCACCACTGGGCGCCCCTACGAGCAGTACTTC	CASTTTGRPYEQYF
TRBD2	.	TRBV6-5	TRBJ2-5	TGTGCCAGCAGTACGGGCGGGACTAGCGTGGAGACCCAGTACTTC	CASSTGGTSVETQYF
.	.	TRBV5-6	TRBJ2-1	TGTGCCAGCAGCTTGGTAGGACTTATGCCGTTCTTC	CASSLVGLMPFF
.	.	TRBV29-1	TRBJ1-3	TGCAGCGTTGATGGAGGGGAATACGGAAACACCATATATTTT	CSVDGGEYGNTIYF
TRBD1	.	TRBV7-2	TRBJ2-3	TGTGCCAGCAGCTCTTGGACAGGGGGCACAGATACGCAGTATTTT	CASSSWTGGTDTQYF
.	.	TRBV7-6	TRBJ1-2	TGTGCCAGCAGCAGAACGGGAGATACCTTAGCGGAAGGCTACACCTTC	CASSRTGDTLAEGYTF
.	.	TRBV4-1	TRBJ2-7	TGCGCCAGCAGCCAAGATCAGGAAGGCGAGCAGTACTTC	CASSQDQEGEQYF
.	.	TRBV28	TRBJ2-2	TGTGCCAGCAGCCTTGTCGGGGGCACCGGGGAGCTGTTTTTT	CASSLVGGTGELFF
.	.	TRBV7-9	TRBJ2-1	TGTGCCAGCAGCTTAGCGCCCGGGGCAGGGGCTCAGGAGCAGTTCTTC	CASSLAPGAGAQEQFF
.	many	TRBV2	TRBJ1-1	TGTGCCAGCAGTGACACAAAGACAGTGAACACTGAAGCTTTCTTT	CASSDTKTVNTEAFF
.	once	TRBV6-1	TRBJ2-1	TGTGCCAGCAGTGAAACGGCAGAAGGGGGGCGGGATGAGCAGTTCTTC	CASSETAEGGRDEQFF
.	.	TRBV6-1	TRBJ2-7	TGTGCCAGCAGTTATGGCGGGCTTTACGAGCAGTACTTC	CASSYGGLYEQYF
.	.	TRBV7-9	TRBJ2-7	TGTGCCAGCAGCCTCCCTCGATCCTACGAGCAGTACTTC	CASSLPRSYEQYF
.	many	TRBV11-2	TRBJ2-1	TGTGCCAGCAGCCCCCCCCCGTCCTACAATGAGCAGTTCTTC	CASSPPPSYNEQFF
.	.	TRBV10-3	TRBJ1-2	TGTGCCATCACCACCGGGCAACTGTATGGCTACACCTTC	CAITTGQLYGYTF
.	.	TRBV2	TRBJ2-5	TGTGCCAGCAGCGACAGATCAGAGACCCAGTACTTC	CASSDRSETQYF
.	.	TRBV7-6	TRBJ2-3	TGTGCCAGCAGCTTCCCCCCGGAGAGCACAGATACGCAGTATTTT	CASSFPPESTDTQYF
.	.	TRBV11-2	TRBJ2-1	TGTGCCAGCAGCTTGGGGCCAGGGGAGTACAATGAGCAGTTCTTC	CASSLGPGEYNEQFF
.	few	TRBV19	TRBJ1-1	TGTGCCAGTAGTGCCGGACAGCTGAACACTGAAGCTTTCTTT	CASSAGQLNTEAFF
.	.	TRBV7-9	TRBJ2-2	TGTGCCAGCAGCTTATACGCAGGGGACACCGGGGAGCTGTTTTTT	CASSLYAGDTGELFF
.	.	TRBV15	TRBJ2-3	TGTGCCACCAGCAGAGTGGGGGTCACAGATACGCAGTATTTT	CATSRVGVTDTQYF
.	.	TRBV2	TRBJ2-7	TGTGCCATAACAGGGATGGACTACGAGCAGTACTTC	CAITGMDYEQYF
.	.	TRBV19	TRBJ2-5	TGTGCCAGTAAGAATAAGGGAGCTTGGGAGACCCAGTACTTC	CASKNKGAWETQYF
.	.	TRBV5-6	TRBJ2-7	TGTGCCAGCAGCCGCGGTGGCTCCTACGAGCAGTACTTC	CASSRGGSYEQYF
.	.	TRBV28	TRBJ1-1	TGTGCCAGCAGTTCGACGAGCCTCATGAACACTGAAGCTTTCTTT	CASSSTSLMNTEAFF
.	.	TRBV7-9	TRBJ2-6	TGTGCCAGCAGCTTAGCGAAACGGGATGCTGGGGCCAACGTCCTGACTTTC	CASSLAKRDAGANVLTF
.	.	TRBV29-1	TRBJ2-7	TGCAGCGTTTCAGTGGGGGAGTACGAGCAGTACTTC	CSVSVGEYEQYF
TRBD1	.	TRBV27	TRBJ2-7	TGTGCCAGCAGACCATATAAACTGACAGGGGTCAAGGATGGCGAGCAGTACTTC	CASRPYKLTGVKDGEQYF
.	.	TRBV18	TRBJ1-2	TGTGCCAGCTCAGAGACAGGCCGGGGCTACACCTTC	CASSETGRGYTF
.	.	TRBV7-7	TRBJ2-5	TGTGCCAGCAGCCCTGCTCCTAAAGATCAGGAGACCCAGTACTTC	CASSPAPKDQETQYF
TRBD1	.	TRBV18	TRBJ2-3	TGTGCCAGCTCACCAACGGGACAGCTCGCGACAGATACGCAGTATTTT	CASSPTGQLATDTQYF
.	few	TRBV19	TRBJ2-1	TGTGCCAGTAGTTCCACAAGCTTCAATGAGCAGTTCTTC	CASSSTSFNEQFF
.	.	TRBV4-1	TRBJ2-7	TGCGCCAGCAGCCAAGATCCGCTCGCGTTCACCTACGAGCAGTACTTC	CASSQDPLAFTYEQYF
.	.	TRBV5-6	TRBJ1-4	TGTGCCAGCAGCTGGACAGCCTATAATGAAAAACTGTTTTTT	CASSWTAYNEKLFF
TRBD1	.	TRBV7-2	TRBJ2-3	TGTGCCAGCAGCTCCCGGACCATGACAGGGGCGACCACAGATACGCAGTATTTT	CASSSRTMTGATTDTQYF
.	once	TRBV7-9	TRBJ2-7	TGTGCCAGCAGCCTCAGAATTGACGAGCAGTACTTC	CASSLRIDEQYF
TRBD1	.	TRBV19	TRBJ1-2	TGTGCCAGTAGACAGCGACAGGGACCTAACTATGGCTACACCTTC	CASRQRQGPNYGYTF
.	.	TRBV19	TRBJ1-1	TGTGCCAGTAGTATACGACCGGTGAACACTGAAGCTTTCTTT	CASSIRPVNTEAFF
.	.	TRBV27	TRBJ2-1	TGTGCCAGCAGTTTCGGGGTAGGGAACAATGAGCAGTTCTTC	CASSFGVGNNEQFF
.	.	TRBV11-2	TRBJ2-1	TGTGCCAGCAGCCTCGGACCCCACAATGAGCAGTTCTTC	CASSLGPHNEQFF
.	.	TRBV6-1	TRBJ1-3	TGTGCCAGCAGTGAATTAGGGGAGGGGGGAAACACCATATATTTT	CASSELGEGGNTIYF
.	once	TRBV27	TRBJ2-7	TGTGCCAGCAGTCTACTTGACAGTTACGAGCAGTACTTC	CASSLLDSYEQYF
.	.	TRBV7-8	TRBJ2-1	TGTGCCAGCAGCTTAGTGGGAGCTGAGCAGTTCTTC	CASSLVGAEQFF
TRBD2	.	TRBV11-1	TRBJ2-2	TGTGCCAGCAGCTTGCGGGAGGGCGGGGAGCTGTTTTTT	CASSLREGGELFF
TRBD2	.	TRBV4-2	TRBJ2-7	TGTGCCAGCAGCCAAGGCCCCACTACTAGCGGGCGGCCCTTTATGGAGCAGTACTTC	CASSQGPTTSGRPFMEQYF
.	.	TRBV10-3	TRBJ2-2	TGTGCCATCAGTGAGATGCTTTTGAGGGGCCGAGGCGGGGAGCTGTTTTTT	CAISEMLLRGRGGELFF
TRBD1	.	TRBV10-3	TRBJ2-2	TGTGCCATCAGTGAGCCGACAGGGATGGCCGGGGAGCTGTTTTTT	CAISEPTGMAGELFF
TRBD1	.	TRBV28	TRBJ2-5	TGTGCCAGCAGCCCAGTGGGGACAGGGGGCTTGTCCCAGTACTTC	CASSPVGTGGLSQYF
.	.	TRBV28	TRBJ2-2	TGTGCCAGCAGTTTCCGTGACACCGGGGAGCTGTTTTTT	CASSFRDTGELFF
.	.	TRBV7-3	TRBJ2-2	TGTGCCAGCAGCCTAACCTACGGTAGTACCGGGGAGCTGTTTTTT	CASSLTYGSTGELFF
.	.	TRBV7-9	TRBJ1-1	TGTGCCAGCAGCCAAAGCAACTATGAAGCTTTCTTT	CASSQSNYEAFF
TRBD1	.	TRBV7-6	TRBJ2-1	TGTGCCAGCAGCCCACGACCGACAGGGAACCATGAGCAGTTCTTC	CASSPRPTGNHEQFF
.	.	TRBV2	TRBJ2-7	TGTGCCAGCAGCGAAAACGAGCAGTACTTC	CASSENEQYF
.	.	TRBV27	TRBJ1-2	TGTGCCAGCAGTTTCGGGACAAGCTATGGCTACACCTTC	CASSFGTSYGYTF
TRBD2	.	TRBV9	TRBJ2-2	TGTGCCAGCAGCGTGGGGAGCGGGAGCACCGGGGAGCTGTTTTTT	CASSVGSGSTGELFF